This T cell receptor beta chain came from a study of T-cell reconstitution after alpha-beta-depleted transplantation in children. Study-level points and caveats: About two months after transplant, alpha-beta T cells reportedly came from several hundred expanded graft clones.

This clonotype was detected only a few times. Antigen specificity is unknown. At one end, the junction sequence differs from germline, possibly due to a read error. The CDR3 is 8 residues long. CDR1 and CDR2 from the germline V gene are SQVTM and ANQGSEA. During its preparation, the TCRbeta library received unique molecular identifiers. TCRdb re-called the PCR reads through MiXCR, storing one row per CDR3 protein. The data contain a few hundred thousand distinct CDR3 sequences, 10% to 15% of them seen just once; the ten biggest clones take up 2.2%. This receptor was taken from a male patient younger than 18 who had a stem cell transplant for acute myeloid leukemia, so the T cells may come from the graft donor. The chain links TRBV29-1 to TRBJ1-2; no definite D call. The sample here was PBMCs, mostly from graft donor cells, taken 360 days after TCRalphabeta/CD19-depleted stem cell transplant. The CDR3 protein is CSVGLGLF. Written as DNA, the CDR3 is TGCAGCGTGGGCCTGGGTCTCTTC.